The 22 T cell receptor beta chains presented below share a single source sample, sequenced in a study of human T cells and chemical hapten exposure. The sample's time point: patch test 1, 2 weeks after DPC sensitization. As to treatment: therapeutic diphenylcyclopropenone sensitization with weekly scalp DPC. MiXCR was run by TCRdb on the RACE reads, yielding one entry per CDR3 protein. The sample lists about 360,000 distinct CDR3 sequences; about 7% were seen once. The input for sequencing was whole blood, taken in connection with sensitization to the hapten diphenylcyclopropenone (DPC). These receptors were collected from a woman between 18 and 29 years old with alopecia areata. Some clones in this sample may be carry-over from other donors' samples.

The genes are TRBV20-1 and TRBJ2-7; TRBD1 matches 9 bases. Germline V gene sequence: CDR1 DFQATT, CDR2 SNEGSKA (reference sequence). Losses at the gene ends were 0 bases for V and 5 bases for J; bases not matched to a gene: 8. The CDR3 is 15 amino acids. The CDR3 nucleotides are TGCAGTGCTAGAGATCCGGGACAGGGAAGAAACGAGCAGTACTTC. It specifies CSARDPGQGRNEQYF.

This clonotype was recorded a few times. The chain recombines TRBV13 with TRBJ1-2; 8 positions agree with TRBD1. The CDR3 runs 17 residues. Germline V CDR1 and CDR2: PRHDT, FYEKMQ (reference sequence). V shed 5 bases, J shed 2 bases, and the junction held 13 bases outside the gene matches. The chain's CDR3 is CASSRPFRQGRNYGYTF. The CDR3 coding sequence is TGTGCCAGCAGCCGCCCGTTCCGACAGGGGCGAAACTATGGCTACACCTTC.

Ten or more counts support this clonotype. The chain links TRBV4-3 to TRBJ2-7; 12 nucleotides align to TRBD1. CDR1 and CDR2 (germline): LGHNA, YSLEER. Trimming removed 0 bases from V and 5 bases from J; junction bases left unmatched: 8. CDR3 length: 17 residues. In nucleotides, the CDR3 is TGCGCCAGCAGCCAAGAGAAATCCGGGACAGGGGGCGACGAGCAGTACTTC. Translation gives CASSQEKSGTGGDEQYF.

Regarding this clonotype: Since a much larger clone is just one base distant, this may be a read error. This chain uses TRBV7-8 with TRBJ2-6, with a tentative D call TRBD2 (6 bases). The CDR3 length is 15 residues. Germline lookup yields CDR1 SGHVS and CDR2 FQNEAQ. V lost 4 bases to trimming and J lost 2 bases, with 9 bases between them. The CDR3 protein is CASSYWEAGANVLTF. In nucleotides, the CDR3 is TGTGCCAGCAGCTACTGGGAGGCTGGGGCCAACGTCCTGACTTTC.

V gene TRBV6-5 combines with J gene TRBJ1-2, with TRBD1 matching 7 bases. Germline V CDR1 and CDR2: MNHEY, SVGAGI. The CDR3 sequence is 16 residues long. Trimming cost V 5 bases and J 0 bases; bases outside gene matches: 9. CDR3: CASSPPDRFSNYGYTF. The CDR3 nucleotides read TGTGCCAGCAGTCCTCCGGACAGGTTCTCTAACTATGGCTACACCTTC.

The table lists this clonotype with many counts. CDR3 amino acids: CASSRTASNQPQHF. CDR3 in DNA: TGTGCCAGCAGCCGGACAGCTAGCAATCAGCCCCAGCATTTT. The chain combines TRBV12-3 or TRBV12-4 with TRBJ1-5; D may be TRBD1 (6 bases). The ends were cut back, 6 bases at V and 0 bases at J, with 9 bases in the middle. The CDR3 runs to 14 residues.

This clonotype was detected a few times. Written as DNA, the CDR3 is TGTGCCGTACAGGATGAAAATGGCTACACCTTC. Translation gives CAVQDENGYTF. The chain carries TRBV7-9 and TRBJ1-2; possibly TRBD1 for D (5 bases). The germline V and J ends were trimmed by 11 bases and 6 bases, with 13 bases remaining between them. CDR3 length: 11 residues. Germline CDR1 SEHNR, CDR2 FQNEAQ (reference sequence).

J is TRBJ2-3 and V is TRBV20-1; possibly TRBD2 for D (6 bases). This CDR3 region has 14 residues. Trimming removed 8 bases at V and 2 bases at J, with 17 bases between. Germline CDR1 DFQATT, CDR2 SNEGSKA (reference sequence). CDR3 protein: CSTSQAGNTDTQYF. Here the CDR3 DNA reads TGCAGTACATCCCAGGCGGGAAACACAGATACGCAGTATTTT.

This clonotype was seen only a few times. The CDR3 DNA reads as TGCAGTGCTAGAGATGACAGTACTAATGAAAAACTGTTTTTT. As protein: CSARDDSTNEKLFF. The rearrangement uses TRBV20-1 and TRBJ1-4; TRBD1 might be the D (5 bases). The ends were cut back, 0 bases at V and 2 bases at J, with 7 bases in the middle. Germline lookup yields CDR1 DFQATT and CDR2 SNEGSKA (reference sequence). The CDR3 length is 14 residues.

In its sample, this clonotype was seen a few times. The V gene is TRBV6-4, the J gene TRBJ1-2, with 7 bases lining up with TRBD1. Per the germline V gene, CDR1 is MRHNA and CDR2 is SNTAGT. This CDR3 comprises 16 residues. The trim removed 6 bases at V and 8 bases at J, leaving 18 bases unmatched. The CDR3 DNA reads TGTGCCAGCAGCCCGACAGGGACGACCTTTATGGTCGGCTACACCTTC. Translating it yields CASSPTGTTFMVGYTF.

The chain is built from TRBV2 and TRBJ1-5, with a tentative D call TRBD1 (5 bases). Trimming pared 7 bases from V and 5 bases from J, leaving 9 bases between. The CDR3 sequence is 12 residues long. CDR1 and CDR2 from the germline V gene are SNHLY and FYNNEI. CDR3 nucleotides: TGTGCCAGCACCCCGGGGGATCAGCCCCAGCATTTT. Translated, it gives CASTPGDQPQHF.

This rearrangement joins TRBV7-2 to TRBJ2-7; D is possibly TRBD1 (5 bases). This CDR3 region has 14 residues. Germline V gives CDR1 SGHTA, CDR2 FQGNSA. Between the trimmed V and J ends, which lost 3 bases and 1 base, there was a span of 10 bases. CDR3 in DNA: TGTGCCAGCAGCTTCTTTGACAGTTCCTACGAGCAGTACTTC. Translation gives CASSFFDSSYEQYF.

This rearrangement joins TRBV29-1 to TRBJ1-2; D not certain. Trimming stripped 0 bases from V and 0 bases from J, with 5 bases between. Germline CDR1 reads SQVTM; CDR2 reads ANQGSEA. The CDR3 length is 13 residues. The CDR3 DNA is TGCAGCGTTGAAGATAATACTAACTATGGCTACACCTTC. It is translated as CSVEDNTNYGYTF. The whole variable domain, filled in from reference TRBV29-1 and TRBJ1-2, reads SAVISQKPSRDICQRGTSLTIQCQVDSQVTMMFWYRQQPGQSLTLIATANQGSEATYESGFVIDKFPISRPNLTFSTLTVSNMSPEDSSIYLCSVEDNTNYGYTFGSGTRLTVV.

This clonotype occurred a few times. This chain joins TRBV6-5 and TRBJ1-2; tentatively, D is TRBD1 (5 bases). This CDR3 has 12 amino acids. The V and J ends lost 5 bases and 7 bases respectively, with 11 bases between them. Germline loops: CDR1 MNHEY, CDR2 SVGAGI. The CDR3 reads CASSPGFSGYTF. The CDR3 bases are TGTGCCAGCAGTCCAGGGTTCTCTGGCTACACCTTC.

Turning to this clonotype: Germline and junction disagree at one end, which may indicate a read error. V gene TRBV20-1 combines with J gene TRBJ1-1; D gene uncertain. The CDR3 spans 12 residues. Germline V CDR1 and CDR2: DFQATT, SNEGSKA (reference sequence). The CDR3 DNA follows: TGCTGTGCTCCCCCTCTCAACACTGAAGCTTTCTTT. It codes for CCAPPLNTEAFF.

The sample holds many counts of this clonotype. The CDR3 loop reads CASSYLPGNTEAFF. The DNA of the CDR3 is TGTGCCAGCAGTTACTTACCGGGGAACACTGAAGCTTTCTTT. The chain couples TRBV6-5 to TRBJ1-1; no clear D. Germline V gene data show CDR1 as MNHEY and CDR2 as SVGAGI. The V gene lost 1 base and the J gene lost 1 base, with 7 bases spanning the gap. The CDR3 runs to 14 residues.

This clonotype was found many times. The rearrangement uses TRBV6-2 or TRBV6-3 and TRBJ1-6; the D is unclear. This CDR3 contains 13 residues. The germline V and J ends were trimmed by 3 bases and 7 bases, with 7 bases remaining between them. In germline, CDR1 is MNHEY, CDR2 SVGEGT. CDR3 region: CASSYGSNSPLHF. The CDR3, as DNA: TGTGCCAGCAGTTATGGGAGCAATTCACCCCTCCACTTT.

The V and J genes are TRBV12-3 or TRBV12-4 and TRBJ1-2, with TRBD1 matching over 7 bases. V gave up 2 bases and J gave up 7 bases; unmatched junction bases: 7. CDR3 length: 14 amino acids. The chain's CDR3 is CASSLRQGDVGYTF. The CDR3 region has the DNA TGTGCCAGCAGTTTACGACAGGGTGATGTTGGCTACACCTTC.

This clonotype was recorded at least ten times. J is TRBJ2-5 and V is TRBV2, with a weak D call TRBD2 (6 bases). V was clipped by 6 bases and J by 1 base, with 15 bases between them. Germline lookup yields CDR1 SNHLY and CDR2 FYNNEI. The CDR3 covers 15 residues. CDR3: CASSRVEGLQETQYF. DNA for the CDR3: TGTGCCAGCAGCCGCGTGGAGGGCCTCCAAGAGACCCAGTACTTC.

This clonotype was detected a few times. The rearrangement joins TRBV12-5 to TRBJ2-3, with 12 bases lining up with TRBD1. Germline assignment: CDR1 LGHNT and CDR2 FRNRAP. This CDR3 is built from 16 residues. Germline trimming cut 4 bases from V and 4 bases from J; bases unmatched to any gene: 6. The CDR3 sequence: CASGSGGQGASDTQYF. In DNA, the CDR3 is TGTGCTAGTGGTTCGGGGGGACAGGGGGCGTCAGATACGCAGTATTTT.

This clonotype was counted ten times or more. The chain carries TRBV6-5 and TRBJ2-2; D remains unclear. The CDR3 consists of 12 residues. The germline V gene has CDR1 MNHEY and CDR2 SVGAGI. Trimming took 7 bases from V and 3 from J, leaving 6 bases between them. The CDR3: CASIGHTGELFF. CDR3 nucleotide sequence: TGTGCCAGCATCGGTCACACCGGGGAGCTGTTTTTT.

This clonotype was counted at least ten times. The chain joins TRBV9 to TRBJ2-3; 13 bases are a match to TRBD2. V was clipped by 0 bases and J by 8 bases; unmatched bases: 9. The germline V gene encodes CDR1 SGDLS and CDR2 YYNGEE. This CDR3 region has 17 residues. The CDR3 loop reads CASSVAWTSGGPGTQYF. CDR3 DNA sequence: TGTGCCAGCAGCGTAGCTTGGACTAGCGGGGGACCCGGTACGCAGTATTTT.